These T cell receptor beta chains were read from a single sample in a study of cytomegalovirus exposure and HLA in healthy donors. The method was immunoSEQ multiplex PCR; TCRdb's version includes in-frame clones alone and lacks a portion of them. The sample includes roughly 80,000 clones, roughly 80% seen only once; the top ten take 0.8% to 1.1%. Sequencing used PBMCs. The source of these receptors is a male donor in good health and CMV-seronegative. Both conserved end residues are part of each CDR3. A D gene is named only where the DNA matches it firmly. A row's size may be missing; if present it is once, few, many or a size class.

TRBV5-1,few,TRBJ1-4,TRBD1,CASSQTGSTNEKLFF,TGCGCCAGCAGCCAGACAGGGAGCACTAATGAAAAACTGTTTTTT
TRBV6-1,-,TRBJ1-2,-,CASSEVANYGYPF,TGTGCCAGCAGTGAAGTCGCCAACTATGGCTACCCCTTC
TRBV4-2,-,TRBJ2-1,-,CASSQGNQGNNEQFF,TGTGCCAGCAGCCAAGGGAATCAGGGGAACAATGAGCAGTTCTTC
TRBV4-1,-,TRBJ1-5,-,CASSQGALNQPQHF,TGCGCCAGCAGCCAAGGGGCCCTAAATCAGCCCCAGCATTTT
TRBV2,-,TRBJ2-1,TRBD2,CASSEEAGGNEQFF,TGTGCCAGCAGTGAAGAGGCGGGAGGCAATGAGCAGTTCTTC
TRBV18,-,TRBJ2-2,TRBD1,CASSPGQGPTGELFF,TGTGCCAGCTCACCGGGACAGGGGCCCACCGGGGAGCTGTTTTTT
TRBV18,-,TRBJ2-2,-,CASSPQGRIGELFF,TGTGCCAGCTCACCGCAGGGTAGGATCGGGGAGCTGTTTTTT
TRBV7-2,once,TRBJ1-6,TRBD1,CASSQGQAGNSPLHF,TGTGCCAGCAGCCAAGGACAGGCGGGCAATTCACCCCTCCACTTT
TRBV5-1,-,TRBJ2-5,TRBD1,CASSLTSGTAWETQYF,TGCGCCAGCAGCTTGACCTCCGGGACAGCCTGGGAGACCCAGTACTTC
TRBV29-1,-,TRBJ2-1,-,CSVAPVTANEQFF,TGCAGCGTTGCCCCGGTGACAGCCAATGAGCAGTTCTTC
TRBV30,-,TRBJ2-1,TRBD1,CAWMTGTYNEQFF,TGTGCCTGGATGACAGGGACCTACAATGAGCAGTTCTTC
TRBV15,-,TRBJ2-1,TRBD2,CATSRDGAGTSSEQFF,TGTGCCACCAGCAGAGACGGGGCGGGGACTAGTAGTGAGCAGTTCTTC
TRBV30,-,TRBJ1-5,-,CAWSSTGSHQPQHF,TGTGCCTGGAGTTCTACAGGGAGCCATCAGCCCCAGCATTTT
TRBV2,-,TRBJ2-3,TRBD2,CASSDSGYTDTQYF,TGTGCCAGCAGTGATAGCGGGTATACAGATACGCAGTATTTT
TRBV28,-,TRBJ1-3,-,CASTVSGIGNTIYF,TGTGCCAGCACCGTATCAGGAATCGGAAACACCATATATTTT
TRBV19,-,TRBJ1-5,-,CASREPGRGGQPQHF,TGTGCCAGTAGAGAACCGGGCCGAGGGGGTCAGCCCCAGCATTTT
TRBV4-3,-,TRBJ1-1,-,CASSQDAGRRNTEAFF,TGCGCCAGCAGCCAAGATGCAGGGCGCCGGAACACTGAAGCTTTCTTT
TRBV5-6,once,TRBJ1-3,-,CASSLGSSSGNTIYF,TGTGCCAGCAGCTTGGGTTCCAGCTCTGGAAACACCATATATTTT
TRBV6-5,-,TRBJ1-5,TRBD1,CASSSRTGGKNQPQHF,TGTGCCAGCAGTTCTCGGACAGGTGGGAAGAATCAGCCCCAGCATTTT